A single sample gave rise to the 28 T cell receptor beta chains below, sequenced in a study of blood T cell repertoires in COVID-19. Assay: immunoSEQ multiplex PCR; the TCRdb copy retains only in-frame clones and omits some. The sample includes about 220,000 clones, 75% to 90% of them seen just once. The sequenced sample consisted of peripheral blood. The receptor source for this set is a woman of 80 years or more with COVID-19, enrolled during active disease.

The chain couples TRBV7-9 to TRBJ2-3, with 14 bases identical to TRBD2. Germline V gene sequence: CDR1 SEHNR, CDR2 FQNEAQ (reference sequence). J gave up 11 bases and V 5 bases, and 6 bases lay outside the gene matches. The CDR3 covers 14 residues. CDR3: CASSQGLAGDQQYF. The DNA of the CDR3 is TGTGCCAGCAGCCAGGGACTAGCGGGGGACCAGCAGTATTTT.

The chain combines TRBV6-2 or TRBV6-3 with TRBJ2-1, with 11 positions matching TRBD2. The CDR3 consists of 18 residues. The J segment lost 6 bases and the V segment lost 5 bases, leaving 15 bases of the junction unmatched. CDR1 is MNHEY and CDR2 is SVGEGT in the germline V gene. Here the CDR3 reads CASSKGGSGRAGGNEQFF. The CDR3 DNA is TGTGCCAGCAGTAAGGGGGGTAGCGGGAGGGCAGGGGGCAATGAGCAGTTCTTC.

V usage is TRBV5-1 and J usage is TRBJ1-1, with D perhaps TRBD1 (5 bases). The CDR3 has 16 residues. The V end was cut by 0 bases, the J end by 8 bases, with 20 bases between. Germline V lookup: CDR1 SGHRS, CDR2 YFSETQ. CDR3 in DNA: TGCGCCAGCAGCTTGGTGGGGCCCCCGCCATCTTTGGAAGCTTTCTTT. Its protein product is CASSLVGPPPSLEAFF.

This clone has just a few counts. This chain connects TRBV19 to TRBJ1-5; D is unclear. The V end lost 7 bases, the J end lost 5 bases, and 9 bases lay between the germline ends. CDR3 length: 12 amino acids. CDR1 is LNHDA and CDR2 is SQIVND in the germline V gene (reference sequence). The CDR3 here is CASKFGDQPQHF. CDR3 coding DNA: TGTGCCAGTAAGTTCGGGGATCAGCCCCAGCATTTT.

The gene calls are TRBV6-2 or TRBV6-3 and TRBJ2-1, with TRBD2 matching 10 bases. Germline V gene lookup returns CDR1 MNHEY and CDR2 SVGEGT. J gave up 6 bases and V 2 bases, and 16 bases lay outside the gene matches. There are 19 residues in the CDR3. In DNA form, the CDR3 reads TGTGCCAGCAGTTACCTCGTAGTGGGAAGCGGGAGGGCCGTCAATGAGCAGTTCTTC. It codes for CASSYLVVGSGRAVNEQFF.

The rearrangement joins TRBV6-5 to TRBJ1-2; 8 nucleotides line up with TRBD1. The CDR3 runs 15 residues. In germline, CDR1 is MNHEY, CDR2 SVGAGI. The V segment lost 4 bases and the J segment 3 bases; nucleotides outside the gene matches: 7. In DNA, the CDR3 is TGTGCCAGCAGTTCCCCGGGACAGGTGCACTATGGCTACACCTTC. Translating gives CASSSPGQVHYGYTF.

The genes are TRBV6-1 and TRBJ1-4; TRBD1 agrees at 8 bases. V gave up 3 bases and J gave up 10 bases; unmatched junction bases: 4. Per the germline V gene, CDR1 is MNHNS and CDR2 is SASEGT. This CDR3 contains 13 residues. DNA for the CDR3: TGTGCCAGCAGTGAGGACAGGGTCGGAAAACTGTTTTTT. This gives the protein CASSEDRVGKLFF.

V usage is TRBV3-1 (or the pseudogene TRBV3-2) and J usage is TRBJ1-1, with D maybe TRBD1 (6 bases). Germline V lookup: CDR1 LGHDT, CDR2 YNNKEL (reference sequence). V was trimmed by 1 base and J by 7 bases, leaving 13 bases between them. There are 14 residues in the CDR3. In nucleotides, the CDR3 is TGTGCCAGCAGCCAAGTTTGGGGGGGCGGTGAAGCTTTCTTT. This encodes CASSQVWGGGEAFF.

This clone was found a few times. The same CDR3 arises from other DNA sequences in this sample as well. CDR3 region: CASSLGQGWTEAFF. DNA of the CDR3: TGTGCCAGCAGCTTAGGACAGGGGTGGACTGAAGCTTTCTTT. The rearrangement joins TRBV7-9 to TRBJ1-1, with TRBD1 matching over 8 bases. V lost 1 base to trimming and J lost 5 bases; unmatched junction nucleotides: 3. The CDR3 runs 14 residues. Germline assignment: CDR1 SEHNR and CDR2 FQNEAQ (reference sequence).

This chain uses TRBV29-1 with TRBJ1-2, with D uncertain. V was clipped by 7 bases and J by 6 bases, with 21 bases between them. This CDR3 spans 14 amino acids. Per the germline V gene, CDR1 is SQVTM and CDR2 is ANQGSEA. DNA for the CDR3: TGCAGCGCACTACGGACTGGGGAGGCAGATGGCTACACCTTC. As protein: CSALRTGEADGYTF. Based on the CDR3 plus reference TRBV29-1 and TRBJ1-2, the full variable domain is SAVISQKPSRDICQRGTSLTIQCQVDSQVTMMFWYRQQPGQSLTLIATANQGSEATYESGFVIDKFPISRPNLTFSTLTVSNMSPEDSSIYLCSALRTGEADGYTFGSGTRLTVV.

The rearrangement uses TRBV3-1 (or the pseudogene TRBV3-2) and TRBJ2-4; 7 nucleotides match TRBD1. V was clipped by 6 bases and J by 0 bases; unmatched bases: 5. The CDR3 consists of 15 residues. In germline, CDR1 is LGHDT, CDR2 YNNKEL (reference sequence). The CDR3 DNA follows: TGTGCCAGCAGAGAGGGGGCTGTAGCCAAAAACATTCAGTACTTC. Translated: CASREGAVAKNIQYF.

This sequence joins TRBV3-1 (or the pseudogene TRBV3-2) and TRBJ2-7; 9 nucleotides match TRBD1. The CDR3 is 14 amino acids. Germline V gene data show CDR1 as LGHDT and CDR2 as YNNKEL (reference sequence). Losses at the gene ends were 4 bases for V and 4 bases for J; bases not matched to a gene: 5. This CDR3 reads CASSPGQGSYEQYF. The CDR3 region has the DNA TGTGCCAGCAGCCCGGGACAGGGATCTTACGAGCAGTACTTC.

The chain couples TRBV7-2 to TRBJ2-2; TRBD1 is a possible D gene (5 bases). CDR1 SGHTA and CDR2 FQGNSA come from the germline V gene. The CDR3 totals 14 residues. The V end lost 8 bases, the J end lost 1 base, and 11 bases lay between the germline ends. This CDR3 reads CASWEQVNTGELFF. In DNA form, the CDR3 reads TGTGCCAGCTGGGAACAGGTGAACACCGGGGAGCTGTTTTTT.

As to this clone: The same CDR3 is also encoded by other DNA sequences in this sample. V is TRBV18 and J is TRBJ1-1; TRBD1 might be the D (6 bases). The germline V and J ends were trimmed by 3 bases and 8 bases, with 7 bases remaining between them. The CDR3 is 11 amino acids. CDR1 is KGHSH and CDR2 is LQKENI in the germline V gene. CDR3 bases: TGTGCCAGCTCACCTGACAGGGAAGCTTTCTTT. Its translation: CASSPDREAFF.

CDR3 region: CATSRTATFGNTIYF. As DNA, the CDR3 is TGTGCCACTTCCCGGACAGCCACTTTTGGAAACACCATATATTTT. The genes are TRBV6-1 and TRBJ1-3; a possible D gene is TRBD1 (6 bases). This CDR3 is built from 15 residues. The V and J ends lost 10 bases and 3 bases respectively, with 19 bases between them. Germline loops: CDR1 MNHNS, CDR2 SASEGT.

The chain is built from TRBV2 and TRBJ1-6; D might be TRBD1 (5 bases). The CDR3 length is 14 residues. Trimming pared 1 base from V and 7 bases from J, leaving 8 bases between. Per the germline V gene, CDR1 is SNHLY and CDR2 is FYNNEI. In DNA, the CDR3 is TGTGCCAGCAGTGAAGGTGGGGGGAATTCACCCCTCCACTTT. This translates into CASSEGGGNSPLHF.

The CDR3 nucleotides read TGTGCCAGCAGCCTACGGGGGGAGCACAATGAGCAGTTCTTC. Translated: CASSLRGEHNEQFF. This chain links TRBV27 with TRBJ2-1; 7 bases agree with TRBD2. With 6 bases clipped from V and 5 bases from J, the junction kept 7 bases outside the gene matches. Germline values: CDR1 MNHEY, CDR2 SMNVEV (reference sequence). This CDR3 spans 14 amino acids.

This rearrangement joins TRBV11-3 to TRBJ2-7; 11 positions agree with TRBD2. The CDR3 consists of 13 residues. V trimming: 8 bases; J trimming: 4 bases; junction bases outside the gene matches: 4. Germline V gene sequence: CDR1 SGHNT, CDR2 YENEEA. In DNA, the CDR3 is TGTGCCAGCTCCACTAGCGGGGGTTACGAGCAGTACTTC. Its protein is CASSTSGGYEQYF.

This clone was found a few times. The chain recombines TRBV5-5 with TRBJ1-1, with no clear D. This CDR3 has 14 amino acids. Germline CDR1 and CDR2: SGHKS and YYEKEE (reference sequence). V gave up 0 bases and J gave up 0 bases, with 6 bases separating them. The CDR3 is CASSLGNLNTEAFF. The CDR3 nucleotides read TGTGCCAGCAGCTTGGGAAACTTGAACACTGAAGCTTTCTTT. Combining the CDR3 with reference TRBV5-5 and TRBJ1-1 gives the whole variable domain DAGVTQSPTHLIKTRGQQVTLRCSPISGHKSVSWYQQVLGQGPQFIFQYYEKEERGRGNFPDRFSARQFPNYSSELNVNALLLGDSALYLCASSLGNLNTEAFFGQGTRLTVV.

This chain connects TRBV27 to TRBJ2-7; 8 bases are shared with TRBD2. V lost 5 bases, J lost 2 bases, and 8 bases stayed unmatched. The CDR3 extends over 15 amino acids. Looked up from germline, CDR1 is MNHEY and CDR2 is SMNVEV (reference sequence). The CDR3, as DNA: TGTGCCAGCAGTCTGCGTAACGGGGGGGCCTACGAGCAGTACTTC. Translating it yields CASSLRNGGAYEQYF.

The chain combines TRBV24-1 with TRBJ2-3, with D possibly being TRBD1 (6 bases). Germline V gene sequence: CDR1 KGHDR, CDR2 SFDVKD. The CDR3 has 17 residues. V lost 1 base and J 6 bases, leaving 19 bases between the germline ends. The CDR3 loop reads CATSDFPTGNQRDTQYF. The DNA for the CDR3 is TGTGCCACCAGTGATTTCCCGACAGGTAACCAGAGGGATACGCAGTATTTT.

The chain carries TRBV7-8 and TRBJ1-2, with D perhaps TRBD1 (6 bases). This CDR3 has 14 residues. Germline V gene sequence: CDR1 SGHVS, CDR2 FQNEAQ. The V end was cut by 0 bases, the J end by 8 bases, with 13 bases between. The CDR3 reads CASSLARAGEGYTF. The CDR3 nucleotides are TGTGCCAGCAGCTTAGCGAGGGCAGGGGAAGGCTACACCTTC. The whole variable domain, remainder taken from reference TRBV7-8 and TRBJ1-2, is GAGVSQSPRYKVAKRGQDVALRCDPISGHVSLFWYQQALGQGPEFLTYFQNEAQLDKSGLPSDRFFAERPEGSVSTLKIQRTQQEDSAVYLCASSLARAGEGYTFGSGTRLTVV.

J is TRBJ1-2 and V is TRBV6-5; no reliable D call. The CDR3 has 11 amino acids. Germline assignment: CDR1 MNHEY and CDR2 SVGAGI. The CDR3 DNA reads as TGTGCTGTTGCGGCGTTCTATGGCTACACCTTC. This translates into CAVAAFYGYTF.

Here the CDR3 DNA reads TGTGCCACCAACAATCAGGGGGCTGCAGATACGCAGTATTTT. Its protein product is CATNNQGAADTQYF. The chain is built from TRBV28 and TRBJ2-3; 8 positions match TRBD1. Per germline, CDR1 MDHEN and CDR2 SYDVKM. V dropped 10 bases and J dropped 4; count of bases not matched to a gene: 10. The CDR3 is 14 amino acids.

The rearrangement joins TRBV30 to TRBJ1-1, with 8 bases aligning to TRBD1. Germline V CDR1 and CDR2: GTSNPN, SVGIG (reference sequence). The J segment lost 0 bases and the V segment lost 5 bases, leaving 2 bases of the junction unmatched. The CDR3 length is 13 residues. CDR3 sequence: CAWGTGLNTEAFF. CDR3 DNA: TGTGCCTGGGGGACAGGCCTGAACACTGAAGCTTTCTTT.

The V gene is TRBV9, the J gene TRBJ1-2; 7 bases are a match to TRBD1. Germline-derived CDR1 and CDR2 are SGDLS and YYNGEE. There are 13 residues in the CDR3. The J segment lost 8 bases and the V segment lost 0 bases, leaving 4 bases of the junction unmatched. The CDR3 sequence: CASSVDQGEGYTF. The DNA for the CDR3 is TGTGCCAGCAGCGTAGACCAGGGGGAGGGCTACACCTTC.

This clone was counted between two and nine times. The chain recombines TRBV28 with TRBJ1-5; 9 bases match TRBD1. Germline values: CDR1 MDHEN, CDR2 SYDVKM. The CDR3 runs to 14 residues. V gave up 5 bases and J gave up 4 bases; unmatched junction bases: 3. The CDR3 coding sequence is TGTGCCAGCAGTCACGGGACAGGGAATCAGCCCCAGCATTTT. It is translated as CASSHGTGNQPQHF.

The V and J genes are TRBV13 and TRBJ2-1, with 15 bases fitting TRBD2. Germline V gene sequence: CDR1 PRHDT, CDR2 FYEKMQ (reference sequence). The CDR3 has 19 residues. V was clipped by 4 bases and J by 4 bases; unmatched bases: 11. CDR3: CASSSGLAGGAPLYNEQFF. CDR3 bases: TGTGCCAGCAGCTCGGGACTAGCGGGGGGAGCTCCACTATACAATGAGCAGTTCTTC.